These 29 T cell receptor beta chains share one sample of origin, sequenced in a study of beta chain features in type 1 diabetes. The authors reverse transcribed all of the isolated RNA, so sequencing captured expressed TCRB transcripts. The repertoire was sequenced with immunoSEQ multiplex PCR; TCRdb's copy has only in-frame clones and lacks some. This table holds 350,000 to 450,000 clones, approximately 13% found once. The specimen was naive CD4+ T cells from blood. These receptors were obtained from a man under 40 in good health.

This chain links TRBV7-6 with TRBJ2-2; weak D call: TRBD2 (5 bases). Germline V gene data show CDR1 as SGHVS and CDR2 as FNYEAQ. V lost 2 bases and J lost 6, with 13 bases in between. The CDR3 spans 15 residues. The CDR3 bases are TGTGCCAGCAGCTTAACTACTAGTGGAGCCGGGGAGCTGTTTTTT. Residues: CASSLTTSGAGELFF.

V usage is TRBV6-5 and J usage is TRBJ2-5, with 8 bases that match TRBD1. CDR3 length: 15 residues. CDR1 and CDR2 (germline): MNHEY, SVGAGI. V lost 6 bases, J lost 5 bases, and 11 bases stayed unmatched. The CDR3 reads CASSIDRGDRETQYF. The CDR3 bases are TGTGCCAGCAGCATTGACAGGGGTGACAGGGAGACCCAGTACTTC.

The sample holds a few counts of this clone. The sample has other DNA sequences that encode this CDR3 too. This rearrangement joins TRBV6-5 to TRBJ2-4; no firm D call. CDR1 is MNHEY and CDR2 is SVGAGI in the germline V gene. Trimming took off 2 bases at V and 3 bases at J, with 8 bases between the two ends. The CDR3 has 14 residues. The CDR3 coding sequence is TGTGCCAGCAGTTACGATAGAGTCAAAAACATTCAGTACTTC. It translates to CASSYDRVKNIQYF.

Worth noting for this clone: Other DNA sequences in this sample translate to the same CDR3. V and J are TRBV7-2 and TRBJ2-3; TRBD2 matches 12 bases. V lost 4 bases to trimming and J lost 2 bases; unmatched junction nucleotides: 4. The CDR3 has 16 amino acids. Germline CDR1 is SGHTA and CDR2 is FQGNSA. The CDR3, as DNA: TGTGCCAGCAGCTCAGGGACTAGCGGGTCCACAGATACGCAGTATTTT. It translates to CASSSGTSGSTDTQYF.

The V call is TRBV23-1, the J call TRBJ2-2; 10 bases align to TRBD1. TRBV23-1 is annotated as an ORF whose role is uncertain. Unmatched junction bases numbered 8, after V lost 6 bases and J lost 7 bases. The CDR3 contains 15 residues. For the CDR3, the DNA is TGCGCCAGCAGGCCCGACAGGGGGCCTCTCGGGGAGCTGTTTTTT. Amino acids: CASRPDRGPLGELFF.

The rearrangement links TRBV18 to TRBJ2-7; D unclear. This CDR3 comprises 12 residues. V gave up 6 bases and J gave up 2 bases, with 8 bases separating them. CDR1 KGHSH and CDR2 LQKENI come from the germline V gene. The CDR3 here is CASSLSTYEQYV. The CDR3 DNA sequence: TGTGCCAGCTCGCTATCAACCTACGAGCAGTACGTC.

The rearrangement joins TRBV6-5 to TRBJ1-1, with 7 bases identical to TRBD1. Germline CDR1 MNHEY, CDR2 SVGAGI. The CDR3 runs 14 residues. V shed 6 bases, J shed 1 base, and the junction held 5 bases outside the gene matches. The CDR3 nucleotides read TGTGCCAGCAGACGACAGGGATCGAACACTGAAGCTTTCTTT. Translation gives CASRRQGSNTEAFF.

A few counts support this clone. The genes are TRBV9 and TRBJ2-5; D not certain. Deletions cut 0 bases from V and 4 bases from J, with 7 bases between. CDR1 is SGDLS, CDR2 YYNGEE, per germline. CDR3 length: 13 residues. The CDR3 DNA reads TGTGCCAGCAGCGTAGCGTCGGGAGAGACCCAGTACTTC. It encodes CASSVASGETQYF.

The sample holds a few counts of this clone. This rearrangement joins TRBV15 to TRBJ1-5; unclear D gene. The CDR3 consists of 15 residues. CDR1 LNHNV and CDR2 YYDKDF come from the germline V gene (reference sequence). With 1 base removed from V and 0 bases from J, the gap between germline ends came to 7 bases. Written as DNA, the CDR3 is TGTGCCACCAGCAGAGGTGGCAGTAGCAATCAGCCCCAGCATTTT. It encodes CATSRGGSSNQPQHF.

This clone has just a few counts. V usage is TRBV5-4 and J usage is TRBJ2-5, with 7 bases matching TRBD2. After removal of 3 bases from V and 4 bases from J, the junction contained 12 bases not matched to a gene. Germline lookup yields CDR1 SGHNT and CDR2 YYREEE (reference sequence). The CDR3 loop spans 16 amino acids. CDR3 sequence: CASSSTPAGRGETQYF. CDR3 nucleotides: TGTGCCAGCAGCTCTACCCCCGCAGGGAGGGGAGAGACCCAGTACTTC.

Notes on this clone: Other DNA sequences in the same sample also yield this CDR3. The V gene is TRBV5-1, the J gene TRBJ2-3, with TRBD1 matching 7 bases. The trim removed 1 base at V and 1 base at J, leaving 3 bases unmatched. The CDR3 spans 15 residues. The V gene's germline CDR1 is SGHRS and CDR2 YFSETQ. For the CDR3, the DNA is TGCGCCAGCAGCTTGTCCGGACAGGGCACAGATACGCAGTATTTT. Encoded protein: CASSLSGQGTDTQYF.

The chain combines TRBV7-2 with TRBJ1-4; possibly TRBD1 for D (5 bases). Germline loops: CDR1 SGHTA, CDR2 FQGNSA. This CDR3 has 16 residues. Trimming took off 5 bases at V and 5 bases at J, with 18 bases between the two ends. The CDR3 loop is CASSLFGTGLNEKLFF. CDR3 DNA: TGTGCCAGCAGCCTGTTTGGTACAGGCCTCAATGAAAAACTGTTTTTT.

CDR3 residues: CASSSSRPRTGGTEAFF. The CDR3 bases are TGTGCCAGCTCTTCATCGCGGCCGCGGACAGGGGGGACTGAAGCTTTCTTT. The chain carries TRBV7-9 and TRBJ1-1; TRBD1 aligns across 10 bases. V gave up 8 bases and J gave up 5 bases; unmatched junction bases: 17. CDR3 length: 17 amino acids. Germline loops: CDR1 SEHNR, CDR2 FQNEAQ (reference sequence).

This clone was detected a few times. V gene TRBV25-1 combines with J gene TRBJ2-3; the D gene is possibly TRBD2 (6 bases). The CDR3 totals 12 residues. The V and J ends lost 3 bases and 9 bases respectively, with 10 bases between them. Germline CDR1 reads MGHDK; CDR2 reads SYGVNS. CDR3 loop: CASSDGGITQYF. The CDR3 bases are TGTGCCAGCAGTGACGGGGGTATCACGCAGTATTTT.

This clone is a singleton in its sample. DNA for the CDR3: TGTGCCAGCAGCTTTACAGGGCCAGATACGCAGTATTTT. Protein sequence: CASSFTGPDTQYF. V gene TRBV5-6 combines with J gene TRBJ2-3, with TRBD1 as a possible D gene (6 bases). The germline V gene has CDR1 SGHDT and CDR2 YYEEEE. The V and J ends lost 2 bases and 4 bases respectively, with 8 bases between them. The CDR3 spans 13 residues.

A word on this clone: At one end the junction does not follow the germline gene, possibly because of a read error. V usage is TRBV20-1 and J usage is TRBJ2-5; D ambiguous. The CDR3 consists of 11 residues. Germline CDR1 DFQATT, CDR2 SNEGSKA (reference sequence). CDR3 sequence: CSAGDSETQYF. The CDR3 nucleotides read TGCAGTGCTGGAGATTCGGAGACCCAGTACTTC.

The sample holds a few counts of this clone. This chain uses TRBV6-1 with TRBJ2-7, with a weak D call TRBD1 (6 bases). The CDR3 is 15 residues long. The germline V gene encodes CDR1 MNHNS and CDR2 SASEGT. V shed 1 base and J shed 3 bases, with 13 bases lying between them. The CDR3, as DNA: TGTGCCAGCAGTGAAGATAGGGGGTATGGCTACGAGCAGTACGTC. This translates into CASSEDRGYGYEQYV.

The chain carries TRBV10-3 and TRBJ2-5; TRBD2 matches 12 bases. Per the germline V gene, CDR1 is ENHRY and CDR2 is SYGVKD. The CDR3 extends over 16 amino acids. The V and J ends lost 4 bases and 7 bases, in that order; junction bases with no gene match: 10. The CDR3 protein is CAISGDRLAGEVTQYF. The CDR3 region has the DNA TGTGCCATCAGTGGGGACCGACTAGCGGGAGAAGTGACCCAGTACTTC.

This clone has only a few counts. The DNA of the CDR3 is TGTGCCAGCAGTGATGAGCTGAGCACAGATACGCAGTATTTT. This sequence encodes CASSDELSTDTQYF. This rearrangement joins TRBV25-1 to TRBJ2-3; D remains ambiguous. The CDR3 covers 14 residues. The germline V and J ends were trimmed by 3 bases and 0 bases, with 7 bases remaining between them. The V gene's germline CDR1 is MGHDK and CDR2 SYGVNS. The full variable domain, completed using reference TRBV25-1 and TRBJ2-3, is EADIYQTPRYLVIGTGKKITLECSQTMGHDKMYWYQQDPGMELHLIHYSYGVNSTEKGDLSSESTVSRIRTEHFPLTLESARPSHTSQYLCASSDELSTDTQYFGPGTRLTVL.

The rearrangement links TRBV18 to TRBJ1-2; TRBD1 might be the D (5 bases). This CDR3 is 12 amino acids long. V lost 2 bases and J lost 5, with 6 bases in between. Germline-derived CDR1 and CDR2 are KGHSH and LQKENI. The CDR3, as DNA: TGTGCCAGCTCACCAGAGGGGTATGGCTACACCTTC. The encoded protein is CASSPEGYGYTF.

This CDR3 is CASSHLGGAKNIQYF. The CDR3, as DNA: TGCGCCAGCAGCCACCTAGGGGGGGCCAAAAACATTCAGTACTTC. V is TRBV4-1 and J is TRBJ2-4; D is tentatively TRBD1 or TRBD2 (6 bases each). CDR3 size: 15 residues. Looked up from germline, CDR1 is MGHRA and CDR2 is YSYEKL. The V end was cut by 3 bases, the J end by 1 base, with 10 bases between.

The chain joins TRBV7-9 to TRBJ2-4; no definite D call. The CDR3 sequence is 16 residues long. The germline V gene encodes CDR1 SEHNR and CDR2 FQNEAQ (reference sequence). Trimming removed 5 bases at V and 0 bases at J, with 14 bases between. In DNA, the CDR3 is TGTGCCAGCAGCCCCGTCGTACTCGGAGCCAAAAACATTCAGTACTTC. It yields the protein CASSPVVLGAKNIQYF.

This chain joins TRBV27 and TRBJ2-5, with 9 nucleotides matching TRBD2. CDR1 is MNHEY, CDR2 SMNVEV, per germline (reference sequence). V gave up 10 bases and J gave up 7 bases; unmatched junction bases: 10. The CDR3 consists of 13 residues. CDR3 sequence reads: CATGSGSGGTQYF. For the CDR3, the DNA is TGTGCCACCGGTAGCGGGAGTGGAGGGACCCAGTACTTC.

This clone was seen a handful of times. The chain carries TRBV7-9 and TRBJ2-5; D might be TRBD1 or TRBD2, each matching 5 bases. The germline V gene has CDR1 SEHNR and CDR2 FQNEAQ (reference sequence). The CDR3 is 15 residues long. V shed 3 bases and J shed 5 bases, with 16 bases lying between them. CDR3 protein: CASSLTGASSETQYF. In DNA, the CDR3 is TGTGCCAGCAGCTTGACTGGGGCTAGCTCCGAGACCCAGTACTTC.

The chain's CDR3 is CASTAGGVDTQYF. Written as DNA, the CDR3 is TGTGCCAGCACAGCGGGAGGGGTAGATACGCAGTATTTT. The genes are TRBV7-9 and TRBJ2-3; 10 bases match TRBD2. Trimming cost V 7 bases and J 5 bases; bases outside gene matches: 3. Per germline, CDR1 SEHNR and CDR2 FQNEAQ (reference sequence). The CDR3 is 13 residues long.

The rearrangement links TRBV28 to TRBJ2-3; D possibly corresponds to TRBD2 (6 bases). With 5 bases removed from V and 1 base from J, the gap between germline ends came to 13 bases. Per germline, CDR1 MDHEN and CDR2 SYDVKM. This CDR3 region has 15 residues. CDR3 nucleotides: TGTGCCAGCAGTCCGAGGAGGGCCCGCACAGATACGCAGTATTTT. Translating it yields CASSPRRARTDTQYF.

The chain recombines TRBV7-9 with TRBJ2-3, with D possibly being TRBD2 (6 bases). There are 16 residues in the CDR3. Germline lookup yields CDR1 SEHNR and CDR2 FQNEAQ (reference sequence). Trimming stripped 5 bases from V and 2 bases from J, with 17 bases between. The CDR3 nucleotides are TGTGCCAGCAGCCCACGCCTGACTAGTAACACAGATACGCAGTATTTT. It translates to CASSPRLTSNTDTQYF.

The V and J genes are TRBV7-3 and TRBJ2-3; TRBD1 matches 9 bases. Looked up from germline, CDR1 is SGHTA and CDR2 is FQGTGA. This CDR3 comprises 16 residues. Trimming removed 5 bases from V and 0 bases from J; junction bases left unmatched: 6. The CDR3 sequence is CASSAKTGGSTDTQYF. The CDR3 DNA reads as TGTGCCAGCAGCGCCAAGACAGGGGGTAGCACAGATACGCAGTATTTT. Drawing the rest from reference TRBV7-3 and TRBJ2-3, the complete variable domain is GAGVSQTPSNKVTEKGKYVELRCDPISGHTALYWYRQSLGQGPEFLIYFQGTGAADDSGLPNDRFFAVRPEGSVSTLKIQRTERGDSAVYLCASSAKTGGSTDTQYFGPGTRLTVL.

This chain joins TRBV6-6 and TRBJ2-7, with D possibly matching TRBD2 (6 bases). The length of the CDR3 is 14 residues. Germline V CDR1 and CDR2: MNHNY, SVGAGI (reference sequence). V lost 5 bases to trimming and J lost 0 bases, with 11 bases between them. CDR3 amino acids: CASSPSTSSYEQYF. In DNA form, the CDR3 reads TGTGCCAGCAGTCCATCGACTAGCTCCTACGAGCAGTACTTC.